The next 25 T cell receptor beta chains were all read from a single sample in a study of OX40 agonist ivuxolimab in advanced cancers. Assay used: immunoSEQ multiplex PCR; TCRdb lists only in-frame clones, some missing. There are around 80,000 clones in the sample; more than 70% occur only once, and 2.4% lies in the top ten. Material: CD4+ or CD8+ T cells sorted from blood, obtained in a trial of the OX40 agonist ivuxolimab. The receptors here all came from an adult with an advanced solid tumor such as melanoma, head and neck, liver or kidney cancer.

J is TRBJ1-5 and V is TRBV6-1; the D gene is possibly TRBD1 (5 bases). Per germline, CDR1 MNHNS and CDR2 SASEGT. With 11 bases removed from V and 0 bases from J, the gap between germline ends came to 14 bases. This CDR3 spans 14 amino acids. CDR3 in amino acids: CAACRDRSNQPQHF. The CDR3 nucleotides are TGTGCCGCGTGTCGGGACCGTAGCAATCAGCCCCAGCATTTT.

V is TRBV11-2 and J is TRBJ2-7; D gene uncertain. This CDR3 has 14 residues. Germline CDR1 is SGHAT and CDR2 is FQNNGV. V was cut by 1 base and J by 1 base, with 8 bases left in between. CDR3 amino acids: CASSLVWDSYEQYF. CDR3 nucleotides: TGTGCCAGCAGCTTAGTGTGGGATTCCTACGAGCAGTACTTC.

This chain connects TRBV5-1 to TRBJ2-7; D is ambiguous. The CDR3 runs 11 residues. Trimming took off 0 bases at V and 7 bases at J, with 5 bases between the two ends. The germline V gene has CDR1 SGHRS and CDR2 YFSETQ. The CDR3 bases are TGCGCCAGCAGCTTGGAAGGAGAGCAGTACTTC. Residues: CASSLEGEQYF.

The CDR3 nucleotides are TGCGCCAGCAGCCTAACGGGACAGGGGAGGGACGAGCAGTACTTC. This gives the protein CASSLTGQGRDEQYF. The chain joins TRBV5-1 to TRBJ2-7; TRBD1 matches at 10 bases. The germline V gene encodes CDR1 SGHRS and CDR2 YFSETQ. Germline trimming cut 4 bases from V and 5 bases from J; bases unmatched to any gene: 9. The CDR3 has 15 amino acids.

V is TRBV19 and J is TRBJ2-6; TRBD1 matches 7 bases. The CDR3 extends over 17 amino acids. Trimming took 4 bases from V and 4 from J; bases not matched to a gene: 10. The germline V gene encodes CDR1 LNHDA and CDR2 SQIVND (reference sequence). DNA for the CDR3: TGTGCCAGTAGTAGGGACAGAGGGCAACCCGGGGCCAACGTCCTGACTTTC. Amino acid sequence: CASSRDRGQPGANVLTF. The full variable domain, its missing parts supplied by reference TRBV19 and TRBJ2-6, is DGGITQSPKYLFRKEGQNVTLSCEQNLNHDAMYWYRQDPGQGLRLIYYSQIVNDFQKGDIAEGYSVSREKKESFPLTVTSAQKNPTAFYLCASSRDRGQPGANVLTFGAGSRLTVL.

J is TRBJ1-6 and V is TRBV6-1, with D possibly matching TRBD1 (6 bases). Trimming pared 5 bases from V and 11 bases from J, leaving 19 bases between. Germline V lookup: CDR1 MNHNS, CDR2 SASEGT. The CDR3 extends over 15 amino acids. CDR3 amino acids: CASSTRGRGLTPLHF. The CDR3 DNA sequence: TGTGCCAGCAGTACCCGCGGCAGGGGCCTGACACCCCTCCACTTT.

The chain employs TRBV6-1 and TRBJ2-4; D unclear. Germline loops: CDR1 MNHNS, CDR2 SASEGT. V lost 6 bases to trimming and J lost 0 bases, with 12 bases between them. The CDR3 contains 15 residues. This chain's CDR3 is CASSDVGLAKNIQYF. The DNA of the CDR3 is TGTGCCAGCAGCGACGTGGGTCTAGCCAAAAACATTCAGTACTTC.

The chain joins TRBV6-6 to TRBJ1-3; 8 bases fit TRBD1. From germline, CDR1 is MNHNY and CDR2 SVGAGI (reference sequence). The ends lost 5 bases at V and 2 bases at J; junction bases unmatched: 5. This CDR3 is 15 amino acids long. CDR3 region: CASSSPTGAGNTIYF. Here the CDR3 DNA reads TGTGCCAGCAGTAGCCCGACAGGGGCTGGAAACACCATATATTTT.

The CDR3 sequence: CASSPYLQGSPVATNEKLFF. CDR3 in DNA: TGTGCCAGCTCACCCTATCTACAGGGCTCCCCAGTTGCAACTAATGAAAAACTGTTTTTT. The V call is TRBV18, the J call TRBJ1-4; tentative D call: TRBD1 (6 bases). Germline V gene data show CDR1 as KGHSH and CDR2 as LQKENI. The CDR3 loop spans 20 amino acids. Trimming cost V 3 bases and J 0 bases, with 23 bases left between them.

The chain combines TRBV2 with TRBJ1-2; no firm D call. The V end lost 6 bases, the J end lost 5 bases, and 13 bases lay between the germline ends. The CDR3 has 13 residues. Germline V CDR1 and CDR2: SNHLY, FYNNEI. The CDR3 sequence is CASRGDAEYGYTF. In nucleotides, the CDR3 is TGTGCCAGCAGGGGCGACGCTGAGTATGGCTACACCTTC.

The chain recombines TRBV19 with TRBJ1-2, with D possibly being TRBD1 (5 bases). V was clipped by 1 base and J by 8 bases, with 11 bases between them. The CDR3 contains 13 residues. The germline V gene encodes CDR1 LNHDA and CDR2 SQIVND (reference sequence). The CDR3 loop reads CASSIGGHGGYTF. The DNA of the CDR3 is TGTGCCAGTAGTATAGGCGGACATGGAGGCTACACCTTC.

The CDR3 DNA is TGTGCCAGCAGCTTACGCGGGGCTTACACAGATACGCAGTATTTT. This gives the protein CASSLRGAYTDTQYF. The rearrangement joins TRBV7-8 to TRBJ2-3; TRBD2 might be the D (6 bases). The V and J ends lost 2 bases and 2 bases respectively, with 11 bases between them. CDR3 size: 15 residues. Per germline, CDR1 SGHVS and CDR2 FQNEAQ.

Concerning this clone: The junction differs from germline at one of its ends, possibly a read error. The chain recombines TRBV19 with TRBJ2-5; no definite D call. There are 15 residues in the CDR3. Per germline, CDR1 LNHDA and CDR2 SQIVND (reference sequence). CDR3 nucleotides: TGTGCCAGTAGTATCGGAACAGCGTACCAGGAGACCCAGTACTTC. This codes for CASSIGTAYQETQYF.

The chain links TRBV18 to TRBJ2-1; D gene ambiguous. The V end lost 3 bases, the J end lost 0 bases, and 15 bases lay between the germline ends. The CDR3 extends over 17 amino acids. Germline V gene sequence: CDR1 KGHSH, CDR2 LQKENI. The chain's CDR3 is CASSPQAPRISYNEQFF. The CDR3, as DNA: TGTGCCAGCTCACCTCAAGCCCCTAGGATCTCCTACAATGAGCAGTTCTTC.

The genes are TRBV5-1 and TRBJ1-1, with D unclear. The CDR3 length is 15 residues. CDR1 is SGHRS, CDR2 YFSETQ, per germline. V gave up 0 bases and J gave up 5 bases, with 14 bases separating them. Here the CDR3 DNA reads TGCGCCAGCAGCTTGGAAGGTGTCCCCGGGACTGAAGCTTTCTTT. It specifies CASSLEGVPGTEAFF.

This clone has only one observation. The chain links TRBV19 to TRBJ1-4, with D uncertain. This CDR3 contains 12 residues. V lost 4 bases, J lost 7 bases, and 7 bases lay in between. Germline V CDR1 and CDR2: LNHDA, SQIVND (reference sequence). The CDR3 DNA reads TGTGCCAGTAGTACAATCTCTGAAAAACTGTTTTTT. It specifies CASSTISEKLFF.

This sequence joins TRBV14 and TRBJ2-2, with a possible D match to TRBD2 (5 bases). V was pared by 1 base and J by 6 bases, with 6 bases between. The CDR3 is made up of 13 amino acids. Germline loops: CDR1 SGHDN, CDR2 FVKESK. The DNA of the CDR3 is TGTGCCAGCAGCCAAGCACTAGCCGGGGAGCTGTTTTTT. Translation: CASSQALAGELFF. Drawing the rest from reference TRBV14 and TRBJ2-2, the complete variable domain is EAGVTQFPSHSVIEKGQTVTLRCDPISGHDNLYWYRRVMGKEIKFLLHFVKESKQDESGMPNNRFLAERTGGTYSTLKVQPAELEDSGVYFCASSQALAGELFFGEGSRLTVL.

This clone was detected only a few times. One end of the junction fails to match germline, which may point to a read error. This chain joins TRBV5-6 and TRBJ1-3, with unresolved D. This CDR3 comprises 12 residues. Germline CDR1 reads SGHDT; CDR2 reads YYEEEE. For the CDR3, the DNA is TGTGCCAGCAGTTTTGAACGGTCCCAGGAACATTTT. It encodes CASSFERSQEHF.

The chain couples TRBV5-6 to TRBJ1-3, with a tentative D call TRBD1 (5 bases). The CDR3 sequence is 15 residues long. V dropped 3 bases and J dropped 0 bases, with 10 bases sitting between them. Germline V CDR1 and CDR2: SGHDT, YYEEEE. This CDR3 reads CASSWGTHSGNTIYF. CDR3 bases: TGTGCCAGCAGCTGGGGGACGCACTCTGGAAACACCATATATTTT.

This chain connects TRBV6-1 to TRBJ1-5; D may be TRBD1 (6 bases). Germline V lookup: CDR1 MNHNS, CDR2 SASEGT. The CDR3 has 16 amino acids. Trimming shortened V by 4 bases and J by 0 bases, and 13 bases separated the two germline ends. Here the CDR3 DNA reads TGTGCCAGCAGTGCGCTACAGGGCTATAGCAATCAGCCCCAGCATTTT. Residues: CASSALQGYSNQPQHF.

The chain links TRBV18 to TRBJ1-2; D remains ambiguous. Germline V CDR1 and CDR2: KGHSH, LQKENI. This CDR3 has 13 residues. Trimming left V 2 bases short and J 4 bases short, with 8 bases between. The chain's CDR3 is CASSPGGSYGYTF. The CDR3 nucleotides are TGTGCCAGCTCACCAGGTGGCAGCTATGGCTACACCTTC.

This clone showed up just once. The chain couples TRBV5-1 to TRBJ2-7, with TRBD1 matching 9 bases. Germline V gene lookup returns CDR1 SGHRS and CDR2 YFSETQ. With V trimmed by 3 bases and J by 5 bases, 3 bases remained unmatched. The CDR3 covers 13 residues. CDR3 in amino acids: CASSSGQGNEQYF. As DNA, the CDR3 is TGCGCCAGCAGCTCCGGACAGGGGAACGAGCAGTACTTC.

V and J are TRBV7-2 and TRBJ2-7; a possible D gene is TRBD2 (5 bases). The length of the CDR3 is 15 residues. Germline CDR1 SGHTA, CDR2 FQGNSA. V lost 5 bases and J lost 4, with 18 bases in between. This chain's CDR3 is CASSPDTRWEYEQYF. The CDR3 DNA sequence: TGTGCCAGCAGCCCTGACACCAGATGGGAGTACGAGCAGTACTTC.

The chain's CDR3 is CASSEGDWGEAFF. In DNA, the CDR3 is TGTGCCAGCAGTGAAGGAGACTGGGGTGAAGCTTTCTTT. The J gene is TRBJ1-1, the V gene TRBV6-1; the D is unclear. From germline, CDR1 is MNHNS and CDR2 SASEGT. This CDR3 is built from 13 residues. Trimming cost V 1 base and J 7 bases, with 10 bases left between them.

This chain uses TRBV2 with TRBJ2-1; the D gene is possibly TRBD2 (6 bases). Germline CDR1 is SNHLY and CDR2 is FYNNEI. V was shortened by 0 bases and J by 5 bases, with 11 bases between the two germline ends. This CDR3 region has 15 residues. The CDR3 sequence is CASSEALPGDNEQFF. The CDR3 DNA sequence: TGTGCCAGCAGTGAAGCGCTTCCGGGGGACAATGAGCAGTTCTTC.